Relative to its sample, the clone carrying this T cell receptor beta chain is large (0.1 to 1%). Per the original data handling: From reference gene primer amplification, estimates of nucleated cell counts were derived. Sequencing was performed with immunoSEQ multiplex PCR; in TCRdb, only in-frame clones are kept and a portion is missing. V and J calls and clone size are as listed in that table; D and trimming were resolved from the DNA. The top ten clones hold approximately 2.8% of a sample with tens of thousands of clones, 80% to 95% of them seen once. The data were obtained in a study of blood T cell repertoires in COVID-19. About the study: COVID-19 samples from acute and convalescent phases originated in the United States, Italy and Spain.

Germline V lookup: CDR1 LGHDT, CDR2 YNNKEL (reference sequence). This CDR3 region has 19 residues. The trim removed 0 bases at V and 0 bases at J, leaving 8 bases unmatched. This sequence was found in a man in his fifties or sixties with acute or convalescent COVID-19. The rearrangement uses TRBV3-1 (or the pseudogene TRBV3-2) and TRBJ2-6; 7 nucleotides align to TRBD1. Sequencing was carried out using peripheral blood. The CDR3 region is CASSQEAGQAYSGANVLTF. In DNA form, the CDR3 reads TGTGCCAGCAGCCAAGAAGCTGGACAGGCATACTCTGGGGCCAACGTCCTGACTTTC.